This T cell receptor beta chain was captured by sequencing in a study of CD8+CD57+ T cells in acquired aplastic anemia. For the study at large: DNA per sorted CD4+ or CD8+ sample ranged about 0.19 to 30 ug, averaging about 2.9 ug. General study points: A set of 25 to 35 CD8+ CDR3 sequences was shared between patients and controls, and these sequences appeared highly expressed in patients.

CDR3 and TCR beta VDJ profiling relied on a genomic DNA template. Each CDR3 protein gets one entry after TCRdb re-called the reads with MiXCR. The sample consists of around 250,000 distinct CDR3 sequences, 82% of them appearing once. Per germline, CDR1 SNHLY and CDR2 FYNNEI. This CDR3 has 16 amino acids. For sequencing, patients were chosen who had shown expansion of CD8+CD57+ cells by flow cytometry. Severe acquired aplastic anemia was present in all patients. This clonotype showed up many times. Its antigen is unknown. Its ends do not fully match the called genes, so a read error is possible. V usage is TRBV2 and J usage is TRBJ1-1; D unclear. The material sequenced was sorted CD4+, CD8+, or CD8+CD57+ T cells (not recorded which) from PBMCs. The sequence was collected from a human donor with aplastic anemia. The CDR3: CAGSIPGEGSGTEAFF. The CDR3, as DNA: TGTGCCGGCAGCATCCCCGGGGAGGGATCGGGGACTGAAGCTTTCTTT.